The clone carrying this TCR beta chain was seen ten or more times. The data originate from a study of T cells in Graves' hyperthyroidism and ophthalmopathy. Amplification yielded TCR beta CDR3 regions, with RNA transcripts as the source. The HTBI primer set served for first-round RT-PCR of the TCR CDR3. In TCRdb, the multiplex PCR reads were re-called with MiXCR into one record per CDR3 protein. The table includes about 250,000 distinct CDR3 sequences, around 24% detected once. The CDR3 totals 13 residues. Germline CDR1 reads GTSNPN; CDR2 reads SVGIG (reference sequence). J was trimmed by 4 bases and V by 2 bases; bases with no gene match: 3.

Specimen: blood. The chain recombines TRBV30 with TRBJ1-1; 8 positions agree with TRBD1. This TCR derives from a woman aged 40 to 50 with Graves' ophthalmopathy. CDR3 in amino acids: CAWSSGGGTEAFF. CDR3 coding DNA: TGTGCCTGGAGTTCAGGGGGCGGCACTGAAGCTTTCTTT.